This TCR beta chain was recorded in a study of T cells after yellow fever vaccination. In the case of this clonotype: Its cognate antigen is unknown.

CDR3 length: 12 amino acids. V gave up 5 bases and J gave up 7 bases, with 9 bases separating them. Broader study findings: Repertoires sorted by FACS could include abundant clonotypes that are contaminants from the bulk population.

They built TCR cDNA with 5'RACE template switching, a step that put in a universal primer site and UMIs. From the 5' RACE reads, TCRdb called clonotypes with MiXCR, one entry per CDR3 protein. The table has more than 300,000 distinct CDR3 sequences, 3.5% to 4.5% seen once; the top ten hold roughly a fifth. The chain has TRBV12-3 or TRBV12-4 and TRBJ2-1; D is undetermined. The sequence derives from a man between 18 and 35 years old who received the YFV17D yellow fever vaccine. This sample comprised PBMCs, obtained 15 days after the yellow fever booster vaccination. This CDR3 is CASSPPRNEQFF. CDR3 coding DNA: TGTGCCAGCAGTCCCCCGCGAAATGAGCAGTTCTTC.